These 24 T cell receptor beta chains were all obtained from the same sample, sequenced in a study of OX40 agonist ivuxolimab in advanced cancers. The protocol was immunoSEQ multiplex PCR, while the TCRdb copy is restricted to in-frame clones and leaves out a portion. Of roughly 62,000 clones in the sample, 92% were seen once. The starting material was CD4+ or CD8+ T cells sorted from blood, obtained in a trial of the OX40 agonist ivuxolimab. All receptors come from an adult with an advanced solid tumor such as melanoma, head and neck, liver or kidney cancer.

The genes are TRBV5-1 and TRBJ2-2, with D perhaps matching TRBD1 (7 bases). The CDR3 is made up of 15 amino acids. The V gene lost 0 bases and the J gene lost 3 bases, with 9 bases spanning the gap. Germline V lookup: CDR1 SGHRS, CDR2 YFSETQ. CDR3 nucleotides: TGCGCCAGCAGCTTGGCCAGGGGGGACACCGGGGAGCTGTTTTTT. This sequence encodes CASSLARGDTGELFF.

The chain uses TRBV27 and TRBJ1-2; TRBD1 might be the D (5 bases). The germline CDR1 and CDR2 sequences are MNHEY and SMNVEV (reference sequence). The CDR3 extends over 15 amino acids. Between the trimmed V and J ends, which lost 4 bases and 3 bases, there was a span of 15 bases. The CDR3 protein is CASSSQAGTHYGYTF. In nucleotides, the CDR3 is TGTGCCAGCAGTTCTCAAGCGGGGACCCACTATGGCTACACCTTC.

The genes are TRBV30 and TRBJ2-1; the D gene is possibly TRBD2 (6 bases). Germline-derived CDR1 and CDR2 are GTSNPN and SVGIG (reference sequence). The germline V and J ends were trimmed by 1 base and 5 bases, with 21 bases remaining between them. There are 17 residues in the CDR3. The CDR3, as DNA: TGTGCCTGGAGTGGGCTAGCGATCTCAATTACTCACAATGAGCAGTTCTTC. Its translation is CAWSGLAISITHNEQFF.

In DNA form, the CDR3 reads TGTGCCACAACCCGAACAGGGGTAGGTCAGCCCCAGCATTTT. It encodes CATTRTGVGQPQHF. V is TRBV6-1 and J is TRBJ1-5, with 7 bases fitting TRBD1. This CDR3 is built from 14 residues. The V gene's germline CDR1 is MNHNS and CDR2 SASEGT. V shed 10 bases and J 6 bases; nucleotides not matched to a gene: 12.

The genes are TRBV19 and TRBJ2-5; 8 bases line up with TRBD1. CDR3 length: 12 amino acids. With V trimmed by 7 bases and J by 4 bases, 2 bases remained unmatched. Germline CDR1 and CDR2: LNHDA and SQIVND (reference sequence). The CDR3 region is CASKTGGETQYF. In nucleotides, the CDR3 is TGTGCCAGTAAAACAGGGGGAGAGACCCAGTACTTC.

The V gene is TRBV6-1, the J gene TRBJ2-7; 9 bases map to TRBD1. CDR1 and CDR2 from the germline V gene are MNHNS and SASEGT. V trimming: 6 bases; J trimming: 3 bases; junction bases outside the gene matches: 9. The CDR3 has 15 amino acids. The DNA of the CDR3 is TGTGCCAGCAGGGGAATCACAGGGGGCGACTACGAGCAGTACTTC. Translating it yields CASRGITGGDYEQYF.

This sequence joins TRBV19 and TRBJ2-7, with 11 bases fitting TRBD1. Trimming at V came to 1 base and at J to 1 base, leaving 6 bases not matched to a gene. CDR3 length equals 17 residues. Germline loops: CDR1 LNHDA, CDR2 SQIVND (reference sequence). CDR3 residues: CASSIARTGGESYEQYF. The CDR3 nucleotides read TGTGCCAGTAGTATAGCCCGGACAGGGGGCGAGTCCTACGAGCAGTACTTC.

V gene TRBV30 combines with J gene TRBJ2-3; no clear D gene. Germline lookup yields CDR1 GTSNPN and CDR2 SVGIG (reference sequence). This CDR3 comprises 12 residues. V was clipped by 1 base and J by 6 bases, with 8 bases between them. The CDR3 sequence is CAWSENSDTQYF. The CDR3 bases are TGTGCCTGGAGTGAAAACAGCGATACGCAGTATTTT.

In the case of this clone: Other DNA sequences within the sample encode an identical CDR3. The CDR3, as DNA: TGTGCCAGCTCACCAGGGCGAGATCAGCCCCAGCATTTT. This encodes CASSPGRDQPQHF. The genes are TRBV18 and TRBJ1-5; D call uncertain. The CDR3 has 13 residues. Deletions cut 2 bases from V and 5 bases from J, with 7 bases between. Germline V gives CDR1 KGHSH, CDR2 LQKENI. Together with reference TRBV18 and TRBJ1-5, the CDR3 gives the full variable domain: NAGVMQNPRHLVRRRGQEARLRCSPMKGHSHVYWYRQLPEEGLKFMVYLQKENIIDESGMPKERFSAEFPKEGPSILRIQQVVRGDSAAYFCASSPGRDQPQHFGDGTRLSIL.

The V and J genes are TRBV6-5 and TRBJ1-2, with D maybe TRBD1 (5 bases). Trimming took off 7 bases at V and 0 bases at J, with 15 bases between the two ends. CDR1 MNHEY and CDR2 SVGAGI come from the germline V gene. The CDR3 is made up of 15 amino acids. CDR3 sequence reads: CASTWSGRANYGYTF. The CDR3 DNA sequence: TGTGCCAGCACCTGGTCGGGCAGGGCTAACTATGGCTACACCTTC.

This chain joins TRBV5-4 and TRBJ2-7; possibly TRBD1 or TRBD2 for D (5 bases each). From germline, CDR1 is SGHNT and CDR2 YYREEE (reference sequence). The length of the CDR3 is 15 residues. V lost 4 bases and J 0 bases, leaving 14 bases between the germline ends. The CDR3 bases are TGTGCCAGCAGCCCCGGGACGGCGAGCTCCTACGAGCAGTACTTC. Translation gives CASSPGTASSYEQYF. The full variable domain, rest sourced from reference TRBV5-4 and TRBJ2-7, is ETGVTQSPTHLIKTRGQQVTLRCSSQSGHNTVSWYQQALGQGPQFIFQYYREEENGRGNFPPRFSGLQFPNYSSELNVNALELDDSALYLCASSPGTASSYEQYFGPGTRLTVT.

The V gene is TRBV5-4, the J gene TRBJ2-2; TRBD2 aligns across 8 bases. V lost 2 bases to trimming and J lost 5 bases; unmatched junction nucleotides: 5. From germline, CDR1 is SGHNT and CDR2 YYREEE (reference sequence). This CDR3 is built from 15 residues. CDR3 loop: CASSLRVAGTGELFF. The CDR3 region has the DNA TGTGCCAGCAGCTTAAGGGTAGCGGGGACCGGGGAGCTGTTTTTT.

The CDR3 region is CASSKGLPNTEAFF. DNA for the CDR3: TGTGCCAGCAGTAAGGGACTTCCGAACACTGAAGCTTTCTTT. The chain uses TRBV6-1 and TRBJ1-1, with D perhaps matching TRBD1 (5 bases). Germline assignment: CDR1 MNHNS and CDR2 SASEGT. V was shortened by 5 bases and J by 1 base, with 11 bases between the two germline ends. This CDR3 spans 14 amino acids.

The CDR3 loop reads CASSLDIQDTIYF. The CDR3 region has the DNA TGTGCCAGCAGCTTAGATATTCAGGACACCATATATTTT. This chain connects TRBV11-3 to TRBJ1-3, with D uncertain. Trimming stripped 0 bases from V and 8 bases from J, with 8 bases between. Germline V gives CDR1 SGHNT, CDR2 YENEEA. The CDR3 is 13 residues long.

The V gene is TRBV30, the J gene TRBJ1-3, with D unresolved. Germline loops: CDR1 GTSNPN, CDR2 SVGIG (reference sequence). This CDR3 region has 12 residues. Trimming stripped 2 bases from V and 4 bases from J, with 6 bases between. CDR3 nucleotide sequence: TGTGCCTGGAGTACGGGGGGAAACACCATATATTTT. Its protein is CAWSTGGNTIYF.

Regarding this clone: The same CDR3 arises from other DNA sequences in this sample as well. The chain links TRBV30 to TRBJ1-1; 7 nucleotides agree with TRBD1. The germline V gene encodes CDR1 GTSNPN and CDR2 SVGIG (reference sequence). CDR3 length equals 13 residues. With 5 bases clipped from V and 0 bases from J, the junction kept 3 bases outside the gene matches. The CDR3 DNA sequence: TGTGCCTGGGACAGGGTAATGAACACTGAAGCTTTCTTT. It yields the protein CAWDRVMNTEAFF.

J is TRBJ1-5 and V is TRBV19; 9 nucleotides match TRBD1. Unmatched junction bases numbered 4, after V lost 3 bases and J lost 4 bases. Per the germline V gene, CDR1 is LNHDA and CDR2 is SQIVND (reference sequence). This CDR3 comprises 15 residues. Written as DNA, the CDR3 is TGTGCCAGTAGTATTATCGGACAGGGGAATCAGCCCCAGCATTTT. Translation gives CASSIIGQGNQPQHF. Drawing the rest from reference TRBV19 and TRBJ1-5, the complete variable domain is DGGITQSPKYLFRKEGQNVTLSCEQNLNHDAMYWYRQDPGQGLRLIYYSQIVNDFQKGDIAEGYSVSREKKESFPLTVTSAQKNPTAFYLCASSIIGQGNQPQHFGDGTRLSIL.

The sample holds a few counts of this clone. The chain combines TRBV6-1 with TRBJ2-3; 8 nucleotides line up with TRBD2. In germline, CDR1 is MNHNS, CDR2 SASEGT. Trimming removed 2 bases from V and 7 bases from J; junction bases left unmatched: 17. The CDR3 contains 18 residues. The CDR3 loop is CASSEIPGLAGAKNTQYF. The CDR3 DNA follows: TGTGCCAGCAGTGAAATTCCCGGACTAGCCGGTGCGAAAAATACGCAGTATTTT.

V usage is TRBV5-6 and J usage is TRBJ1-4; maybe TRBD1 (6 bases). Trimming left V 1 base short and J 10 bases short, with 11 bases between. CDR1 is SGHDT and CDR2 is YYEEEE in the germline V gene. The length of the CDR3 is 13 residues. This chain's CDR3 is CASSLNRAGKLFF. As DNA, the CDR3 is TGTGCCAGCAGCTTGAACAGGGCTGGAAAACTGTTTTTT.

The rearrangement joins TRBV18 to TRBJ2-1; tentative D call: TRBD2 (6 bases). The CDR3 is made up of 11 amino acids. Trimming pared 8 bases from V and 6 bases from J, leaving 8 bases between. CDR1 and CDR2 (germline): KGHSH, LQKENI. The CDR3 here is CASTLANEQFF. The CDR3 DNA reads TGTGCCAGCACACTAGCCAATGAGCAGTTCTTC.

This clone was observed a single time. J is TRBJ2-5 and V is TRBV27; 8 nucleotides match TRBD1. J lost 11 bases, V lost 8 bases, and 10 bases had no gene match. CDR3 size: 12 residues. Germline CDR1 and CDR2: MNHEY and SMNVEV (reference sequence). The CDR3: CASRTGQNRQYF. In DNA form, the CDR3 reads TGTGCCAGCCGGACAGGGCAAAATAGGCAGTACTTC.

The chain is built from TRBV7-2 and TRBJ2-3, with no clear D. Germline CDR1 and CDR2: SGHTA and FQGNSA. V was trimmed by 1 base and J by 3 bases, leaving 14 bases between them. The CDR3 loop spans 16 amino acids. The CDR3 loop is CASSLVSRVSTDTQYF. In nucleotides, the CDR3 is TGTGCCAGCAGCTTAGTATCCCGGGTCTCGACAGATACGCAGTATTTT.

The chain recombines TRBV5-1 with TRBJ2-3; D may be TRBD1 (5 bases). V was trimmed by 5 bases and J by 4 bases, leaving 8 bases between them. This CDR3 is 12 amino acids long. From germline, CDR1 is SGHRS and CDR2 YFSETQ. Written as DNA, the CDR3 is TGCGCCAGCAGAGCAGGGTCAGATACGCAGTATTTT. It is translated as CASRAGSDTQYF.

The V and J genes are TRBV19 and TRBJ1-4; 9 nucleotides match TRBD1. V shed 5 bases, J shed 7 bases, and the junction held 8 bases outside the gene matches. CDR3 length: 15 amino acids. The germline gives CDR1 LNHDA, CDR2 SQIVND (reference sequence). The DNA for the CDR3 is TGTGCCAGTAGTCGGTTGACAGGGGGAAGTGAAAAACTGTTTTTT. It specifies CASSRLTGGSEKLFF.